The 12 T cell receptor beta chains below were found in one sample sequenced in a study of sequential checkpoint blockade in melanoma. Assay used: immunoSEQ multiplex PCR; TCRdb lists only in-frame clones, some missing. The table lists under 50,000 clones, about 88% of them singletons. Treatment in this sample: randomized to nivolumab then ipilimumab (arm A) or the reverse (arm B). Sequences were derived from CD8+ T cells sorted from blood (inferred from file names), sampled from a patient given nivolumab and ipilimumab in sequence. The receptors originated from a human donor with melanoma.

The V gene is TRBV28, the J gene TRBJ2-3; 11 bases align to TRBD2. The CDR3 totals 16 residues. The V gene's germline CDR1 is MDHEN and CDR2 SYDVKM. V was pared by 2 bases and J by 5 bases, with 6 bases of the junction left unmatched. The CDR3 reads CASSLKLAGEVDTQYF. In nucleotides, the CDR3 is TGTGCCAGCAGTTTAAAACTAGCGGGAGAGGTAGATACGCAGTATTTT.

This clone was detected once. The CDR3 region has the DNA TGTGCCAGCAGTGTACAGGGGGCCGGGGATGAGCAGTTCTTC. Its translation: CASSVQGAGDEQFF. The genes are TRBV6-4 and TRBJ2-1; 9 positions match TRBD1. CDR1 and CDR2 from the germline V gene are MRHNA and SNTAGT. There are 14 residues in the CDR3. Germline trimming cut 4 bases from V and 8 bases from J; bases unmatched to any gene: 6.

V and J are TRBV9 and TRBJ2-4; weak D call: TRBD2 (7 bases). Per the germline V gene, CDR1 is SGDLS and CDR2 is YYNGEE. V was cut by 3 bases and J by 5 bases, with 15 bases left in between. The CDR3 consists of 15 residues. Here the CDR3 DNA reads TGTGCCAGCAGCGAAGGGGGGGCAGTCCAAAACATTCAGTACTTC. Amino acid sequence: CASSEGGAVQNIQYF.

Here the CDR3 reads CASRETSGGDTDTQYF. The CDR3 DNA reads TGTGCCAGCAGAGAGACTAGCGGGGGCGACACAGATACGCAGTATTTT. V and J are TRBV5-4 and TRBJ2-3; TRBD2 matches 12 bases. The V gene end was trimmed by 5 bases and the J gene end by 2 bases; junction bases not matched to a gene: 6. The CDR3 contains 16 residues. Germline V gene lookup returns CDR1 SGHNT and CDR2 YYREEE (reference sequence).

The rearrangement joins TRBV27 to TRBJ2-6; D is undetermined. Trimming left V 6 bases short and J 0 bases short, with 9 bases between. The germline CDR1 and CDR2 sequences are MNHEY and SMNVEV (reference sequence). This CDR3 is built from 15 residues. CDR3 sequence: CASRWSGSGANVLTF. For the CDR3, the DNA is TGTGCCAGCAGGTGGTCAGGCTCTGGGGCCAACGTCCTGACTTTC. Full variable domain (rest looked up from reference TRBV27 and TRBJ2-6): EAQVTQNPRYLITVTGKKLTVTCSQNMNHEYMSWYRQDPGLGLRQIYYSMNVEVTDKGDVPEGYKVSRKEKRNFPLILESPSPNQTSLYFCASRWSGSGANVLTFGAGSRLTVL.

The rearrangement links TRBV7-7 to TRBJ2-5; maybe TRBD2 (6 bases). This CDR3 is 15 amino acids long. The germline V gene encodes CDR1 SSHAT and CDR2 FNYEAQ (reference sequence). Trimming cost V 2 bases and J 11 bases, with 21 bases left between them. The CDR3, as DNA: TGTGCCAGCAGCTTACTGGACGGGTTAGGGACTGATCAGTACTTC. Its translation: CASSLLDGLGTDQYF. The full variable domain, rest sourced from reference TRBV7-7 and TRBJ2-5, is GAGVSQSPRYKVTKRGQDVTLRCDPISSHATLYWYQQALGQGPEFLTYFNYEAQPDKSGLPSDRFSAERPEGSISTLTIQRTEQRDSAMYRCASSLLDGLGTDQYFGPGTRLLVL.

The rearrangement uses TRBV7-9 and TRBJ2-1; D gene uncertain. This CDR3 is 14 amino acids long. V was clipped by 5 bases and J by 1 base, with 9 bases between them. CDR1 and CDR2 (germline): SEHNR, FQNEAQ (reference sequence). As DNA, the CDR3 is TGTGCCAGCAGCCCTAGATTTTCCTACAATGAGCAGTTCTTC. Its translation: CASSPRFSYNEQFF.

This chain links TRBV9 with TRBJ2-7; TRBD2 might be the D (6 bases). Germline-derived CDR1 and CDR2 are SGDLS and YYNGEE. This CDR3 comprises 14 residues. V lost 4 bases, J lost 5 bases, and 16 bases lay in between. The DNA for the CDR3 is TGTGCCAGCAGCTTGACCGGGACTCCGCACGAGCAGTACTTC. This sequence encodes CASSLTGTPHEQYF. The full variable domain, completed using reference TRBV9 and TRBJ2-7, is DSGVTQTPKHLITATGQRVTLRCSPRSGDLSVYWYQQSLDQGLQFLIQYYNGEERAKGNILERFSAQQFPDLHSELNLSSLELGDSALYFCASSLTGTPHEQYFGPGTRLTVT.

The V gene is TRBV19, the J gene TRBJ1-1; D is perhaps TRBD1 (6 bases). The CDR3 runs 14 residues. Trimming took 3 bases from V and 0 from J, leaving 8 bases between them. CDR1 and CDR2 (germline): LNHDA, SQIVND (reference sequence). CDR3 nucleotides: TGTGCCAGTAGTATCTGGACAGTGAACACTGAAGCTTTCTTT. This sequence encodes CASSIWTVNTEAFF.

This clone occurred once. The V and J genes are TRBV11-2 and TRBJ2-7; 8 nucleotides agree with TRBD1. The germline CDR1 and CDR2 sequences are SGHAT and FQNNGV. The CDR3 is 16 residues long. Trimming took 1 base from V and 0 from J; bases not matched to a gene: 5. The CDR3 loop is CASSLGGQVPSYEQYF. CDR3 bases: TGTGCCAGCAGCTTAGGGGGACAGGTGCCCTCCTACGAGCAGTACTTC.

This clone was detected once. V and J are TRBV27 and TRBJ1-4, with 7 positions matching TRBD1. With V trimmed by 1 base and J by 3 bases, 2 bases remained unmatched. CDR3 length equals 15 residues. Germline V gene lookup returns CDR1 MNHEY and CDR2 SMNVEV (reference sequence). CDR3 coding DNA: TGTGCCAGCAGTTTATGGACAGGCCCTAATGAAAAACTGTTTTTT. This gives the protein CASSLWTGPNEKLFF.

The chain joins TRBV6-6 to TRBJ2-7, with D possibly being TRBD1 (5 bases). Germline CDR1 reads MNHNY; CDR2 reads SVGAGI (reference sequence). The V end was cut by 7 bases, the J end by 7 bases, with 17 bases between. The CDR3 is 13 amino acids. The chain's CDR3 is CASIDNRYHEQYF. Here the CDR3 DNA reads TGTGCCAGCATCGATAACAGGTACCATGAGCAGTACTTC.